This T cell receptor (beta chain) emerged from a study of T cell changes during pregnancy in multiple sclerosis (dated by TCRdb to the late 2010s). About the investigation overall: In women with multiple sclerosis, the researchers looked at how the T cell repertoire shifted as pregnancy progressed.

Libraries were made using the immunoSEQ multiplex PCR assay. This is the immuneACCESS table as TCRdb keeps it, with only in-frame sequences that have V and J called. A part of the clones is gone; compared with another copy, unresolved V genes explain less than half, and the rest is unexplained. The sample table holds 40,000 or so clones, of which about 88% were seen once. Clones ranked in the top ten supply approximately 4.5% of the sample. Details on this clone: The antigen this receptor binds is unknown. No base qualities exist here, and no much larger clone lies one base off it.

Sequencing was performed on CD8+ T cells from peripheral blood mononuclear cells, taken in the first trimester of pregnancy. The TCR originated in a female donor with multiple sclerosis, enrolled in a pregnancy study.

This receptor carries the CDR3 CASSSAPDRVGYEQYF. The DNA sequence follows: TGTGCCAGCAGCTCTGCACCGGACAGGGTGGGCTACGAGCAGTACTTC. The sequence links TRBV5-4 to TRBJ2-7, and 8 junctional nucleotides match TRBD1. The junction shows trimming of 3 bases on V and 3 bases on J, and the gene matches do not reach 11 bases of it. The germline V gene (reference sequence) yields SGHNT for CDR1 and YYREEE for CDR2. Taken from cysteine to phenylalanine, the CDR3 has 16 residues. Kept here is only the CDR3 DNA, which spans 48 bases and is read in frame from base 1.